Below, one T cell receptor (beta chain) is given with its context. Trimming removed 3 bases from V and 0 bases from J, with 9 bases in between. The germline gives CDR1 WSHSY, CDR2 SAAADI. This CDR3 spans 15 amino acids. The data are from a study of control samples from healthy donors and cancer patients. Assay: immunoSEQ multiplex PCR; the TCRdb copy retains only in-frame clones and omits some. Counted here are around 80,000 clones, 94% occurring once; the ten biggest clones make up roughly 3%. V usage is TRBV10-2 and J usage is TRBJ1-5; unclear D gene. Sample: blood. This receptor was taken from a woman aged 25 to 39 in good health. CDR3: CASSDLLYSNQPQHF. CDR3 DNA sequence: TGCGCCAGCAGTGATTTACTTTATAGCAATCAGCCCCAGCATTTT.